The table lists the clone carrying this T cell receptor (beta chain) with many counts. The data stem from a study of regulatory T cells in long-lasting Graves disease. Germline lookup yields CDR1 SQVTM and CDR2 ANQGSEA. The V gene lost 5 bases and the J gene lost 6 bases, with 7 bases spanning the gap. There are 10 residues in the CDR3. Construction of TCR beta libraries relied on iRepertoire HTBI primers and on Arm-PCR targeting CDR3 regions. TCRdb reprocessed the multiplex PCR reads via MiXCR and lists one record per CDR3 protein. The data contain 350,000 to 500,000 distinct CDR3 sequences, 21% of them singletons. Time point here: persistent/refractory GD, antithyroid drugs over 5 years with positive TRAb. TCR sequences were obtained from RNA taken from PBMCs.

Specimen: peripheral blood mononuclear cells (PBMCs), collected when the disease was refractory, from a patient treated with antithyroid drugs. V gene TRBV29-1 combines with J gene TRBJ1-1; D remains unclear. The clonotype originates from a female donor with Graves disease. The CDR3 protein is CSVSHSEAFF. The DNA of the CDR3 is TGCAGCGTTTCTCATTCTGAAGCTTTCTTT.